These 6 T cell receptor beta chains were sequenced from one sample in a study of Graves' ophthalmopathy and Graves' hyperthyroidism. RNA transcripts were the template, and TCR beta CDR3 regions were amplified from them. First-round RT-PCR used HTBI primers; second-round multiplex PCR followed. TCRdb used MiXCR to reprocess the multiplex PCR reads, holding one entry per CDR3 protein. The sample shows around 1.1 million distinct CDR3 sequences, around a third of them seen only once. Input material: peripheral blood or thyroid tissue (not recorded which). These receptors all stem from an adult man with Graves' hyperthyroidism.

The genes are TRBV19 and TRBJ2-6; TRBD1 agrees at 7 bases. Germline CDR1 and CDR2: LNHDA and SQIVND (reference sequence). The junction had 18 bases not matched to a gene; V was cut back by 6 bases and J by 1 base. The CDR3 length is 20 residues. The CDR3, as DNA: TGTGCCAGTAGACGACAGGGAGACAGGGTGCAATTTTCTGGGGCCAACGTCCTGACTTTC. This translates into CASRRQGDRVQFSGANVLTF. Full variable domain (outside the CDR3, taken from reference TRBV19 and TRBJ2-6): DGGITQSPKYLFRKEGQNVTLSCEQNLNHDAMYWYRQDPGQGLRLIYYSQIVNDFQKGDIAEGYSVSREKKESFPLTVTSAQKNPTAFYLCASRRQGDRVQFSGANVLTFGAGSRLTVL.

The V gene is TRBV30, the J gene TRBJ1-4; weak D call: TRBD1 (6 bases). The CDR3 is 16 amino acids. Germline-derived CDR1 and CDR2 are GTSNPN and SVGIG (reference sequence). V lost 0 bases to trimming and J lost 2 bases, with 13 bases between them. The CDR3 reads CAWSVGGGATNEKLFF. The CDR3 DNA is TGTGCCTGGAGTGTCGGAGGGGGGGCGACTAATGAAAAACTGTTTTTT.

CDR3 nucleotides: TGCAGTGCCCAGACAGGGAAAGGCTACGAGCAGTACTTC. Protein product: CSAQTGKGYEQYF. This chain connects TRBV20-1 to TRBJ2-7, with TRBD1 matching 7 bases. This CDR3 region has 13 residues. Germline trimming cut 6 bases from V and 3 bases from J; bases unmatched to any gene: 8. Germline V lookup: CDR1 DFQATT, CDR2 SNEGSKA (reference sequence).

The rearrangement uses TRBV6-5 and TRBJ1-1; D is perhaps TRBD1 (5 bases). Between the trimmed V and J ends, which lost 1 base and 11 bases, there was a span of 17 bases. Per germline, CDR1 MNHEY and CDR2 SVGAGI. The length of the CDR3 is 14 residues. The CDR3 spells CASSYLGPAGGAFF. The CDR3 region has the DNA TGTGCCAGCAGTTACTTGGGACCGGCGGGTGGCGCTTTCTTT.

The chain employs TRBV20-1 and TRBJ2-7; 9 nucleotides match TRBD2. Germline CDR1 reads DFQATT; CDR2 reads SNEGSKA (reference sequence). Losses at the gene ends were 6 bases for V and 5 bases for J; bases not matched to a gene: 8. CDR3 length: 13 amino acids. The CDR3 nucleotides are TGCAGTGCGGCCGTAGCGGGAGAGGACGAGCAGTACTTC. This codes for CSAAVAGEDEQYF.

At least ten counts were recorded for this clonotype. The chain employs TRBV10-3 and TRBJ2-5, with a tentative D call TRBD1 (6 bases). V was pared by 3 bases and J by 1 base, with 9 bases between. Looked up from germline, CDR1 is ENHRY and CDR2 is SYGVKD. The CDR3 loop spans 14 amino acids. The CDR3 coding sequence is TGTGCCATCAGTGACGTAGGGGGCCAAGAGACCCAGTACTTC. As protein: CAISDVGGQETQYF.